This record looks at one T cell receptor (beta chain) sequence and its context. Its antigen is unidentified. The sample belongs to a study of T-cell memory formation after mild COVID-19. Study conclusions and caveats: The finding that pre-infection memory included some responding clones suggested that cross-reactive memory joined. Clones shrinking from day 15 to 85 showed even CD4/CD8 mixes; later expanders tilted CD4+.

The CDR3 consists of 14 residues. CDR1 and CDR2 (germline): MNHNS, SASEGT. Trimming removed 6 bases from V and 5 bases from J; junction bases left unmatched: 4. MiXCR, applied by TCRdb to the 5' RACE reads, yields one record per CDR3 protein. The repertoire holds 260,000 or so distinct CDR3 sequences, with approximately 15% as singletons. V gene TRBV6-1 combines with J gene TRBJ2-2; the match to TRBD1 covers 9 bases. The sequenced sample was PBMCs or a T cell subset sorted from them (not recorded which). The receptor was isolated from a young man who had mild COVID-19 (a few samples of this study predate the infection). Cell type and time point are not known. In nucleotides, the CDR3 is TGTGCCAGCAGATACAGGGGGCGGACCGGGGAGCTGTTTTTT. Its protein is CASRYRGRTGELFF.